The 22 T cell receptor beta chains presented below share a single source sample, sequenced in a study of blood T cell repertoires in COVID-19. The assay was immunoSEQ multiplex PCR, and TCRdb's table has in-frame clones only and misses some. Of over 25,000 clones in the sample, 84% are singletons; the top ten hold roughly a tenth. Source material: peripheral blood. The receptors derive from an elderly man with active COVID-19.

This sequence joins TRBV6-5 and TRBJ1-2, with D possibly matching TRBD1 (5 bases). The CDR3 is 14 amino acids. In germline, CDR1 is MNHEY, CDR2 SVGAGI. Between the trimmed V and J ends, which lost 5 bases and 4 bases, there was a span of 14 bases. In DNA form, the CDR3 reads TGTGCCAGCAGTAGGGGCAGGGAAGGCTATGGCTACACCTTC. It yields the protein CASSRGREGYGYTF.

The chain recombines TRBV3-1 (or the pseudogene TRBV3-2) with TRBJ1-2; TRBD1 is a possible D gene (6 bases). This CDR3 spans 14 amino acids. V shed 3 bases and J shed 11 bases, with 19 bases lying between them. Germline V gene lookup returns CDR1 LGHDT and CDR2 YNNKEL (reference sequence). The CDR3 coding sequence is TGTGCCAGCAGCCAGGCCGGGACATCCCCAGGGTACACCTTC. Translation: CASSQAGTSPGYTF.

The chain links TRBV12-5 to TRBJ1-5; 7 bases are a match to TRBD1. Per the germline V gene, CDR1 is LGHNT and CDR2 is FRNRAP. The CDR3 spans 15 residues. J lost 5 bases, V lost 5 bases, and 9 bases had no gene match. CDR3 sequence: CASGGQDPRYQPQHF. Written as DNA, the CDR3 is TGTGCTAGTGGTGGACAGGACCCCCGTTATCAGCCCCAGCATTTT.

This clone was found a few times. The chain carries TRBV3-1 (or the pseudogene TRBV3-2) and TRBJ1-2, with TRBD1 matching 12 bases. Trimming cost V 4 bases and J 8 bases; bases outside gene matches: 5. Per germline, CDR1 LGHDT and CDR2 YNNKEL (reference sequence). The CDR3 has 14 residues. CDR3 in DNA: TGTGCCAGCAGCCTCGGGACAGGGGGCTTAGGCTACACCTTC. It specifies CASSLGTGGLGYTF.

V usage is TRBV7-9 and J usage is TRBJ1-2, with TRBD1 identical over 7 bases. Germline V gives CDR1 SEHNR, CDR2 FQNEAQ (reference sequence). The trim removed 5 bases at V and 9 bases at J, leaving 3 bases unmatched. The CDR3 consists of 11 residues. The CDR3 loop reads CASSDRVSYTF. For the CDR3, the DNA is TGTGCCAGCAGCGACAGGGTTAGCTACACCTTC.

CDR3 loop: CAINTGRTGELFF. As DNA, the CDR3 is TGTGCCATCAATACAGGGCGCACCGGGGAGCTGTTTTTT. The J gene is TRBJ2-2, the V gene TRBV10-3, with D perhaps TRBD1 (6 bases). This CDR3 region has 13 residues. The germline CDR1 and CDR2 sequences are ENHRY and SYGVKD. V lost 7 bases and J 4 bases, leaving 10 bases between the germline ends.

J is TRBJ2-7 and V is TRBV19; TRBD2 agrees at 7 bases. With 6 bases clipped from V and 2 bases from J, the junction kept 7 bases outside the gene matches. This CDR3 spans 14 amino acids. Per the germline V gene, CDR1 is LNHDA and CDR2 is SQIVND (reference sequence). The CDR3 spells CASRDIGTTYEQYF. The CDR3 region has the DNA TGTGCCAGTAGGGACATAGGGACTACCTACGAGCAGTACTTC.

The chain joins TRBV5-1 to TRBJ2-7; 11 nucleotides align to TRBD2. The CDR3 contains 16 residues. Germline CDR1 and CDR2: SGHRS and YFSETQ. The V and J ends lost 4 bases and 3 bases, in that order; junction bases with no gene match: 9. CDR3 nucleotides: TGCGCCAGCAGCCCGAATAGCGGGGGGGGAGTCTACGAGCAGTACTTC. This gives the protein CASSPNSGGGVYEQYF.

The chain is built from TRBV6-5 and TRBJ1-1, with a tentative D call TRBD1 (5 bases). Trimming cost V 5 bases and J 2 bases, with 15 bases left between them. Germline loops: CDR1 MNHEY, CDR2 SVGAGI. The CDR3 consists of 15 residues. The CDR3 coding sequence is TGTGCCAGCAGTCCCCGGACACACGTCAACACTGAAGCTTTCTTT. Its translation is CASSPRTHVNTEAFF.

J is TRBJ2-5 and V is TRBV7-3; D is unclear. CDR3 length equals 13 residues. Per the germline V gene, CDR1 is SGHTA and CDR2 is FQGTGA. V was clipped by 5 bases and J by 4 bases, with 11 bases between them. Here the CDR3 DNA reads TGTGCCAGCAGCACGAGACAAGGAGAGACCCAGTACTTC. It encodes CASSTRQGETQYF.

The V gene is TRBV5-4, the J gene TRBJ2-2, with D unresolved. Germline lookup yields CDR1 SGHNT and CDR2 YYREEE (reference sequence). The CDR3 has 15 amino acids. V lost 0 bases and J 1 base, leaving 7 bases between the germline ends. This CDR3 is CASSLDPVNTGELFF. The CDR3 DNA follows: TGTGCCAGCAGCTTGGATCCGGTGAACACCGGGGAGCTGTTTTTT.

V usage is TRBV2 and J usage is TRBJ1-2; 9 bases align to TRBD1. The trim removed 6 bases at V and 5 bases at J, leaving 7 bases unmatched. Germline CDR1 SNHLY, CDR2 FYNNEI. This CDR3 has 14 residues. The CDR3 DNA sequence: TGTGCCAGCAGCCGGGACAGGGCCGGGTATGGCTACACCTTC. This codes for CASSRDRAGYGYTF.

V is TRBV5-1 and J is TRBJ2-3; 7 positions agree with TRBD1. The CDR3 runs 14 residues. V lost 4 bases, J lost 7 bases, and 9 bases stayed unmatched. The V gene's germline CDR1 is SGHRS and CDR2 YFSETQ. In DNA form, the CDR3 reads TGCGCCAGCAGCCTCCTACAGGGGAGAAATACGCAGTATTTT. Translated, it gives CASSLLQGRNTQYF.

The genes are TRBV9 and TRBJ2-7; D not certain. With 1 base removed from V and 6 bases from J, the gap between germline ends came to 17 bases. The CDR3 is made up of 15 amino acids. CDR1 and CDR2 (germline): SGDLS, YYNGEE. The CDR3 spells CASSVSSRKASEQYF. The CDR3 nucleotides are TGTGCCAGCAGCGTAAGTTCCAGGAAGGCCTCCGAGCAGTACTTC.

This chain uses TRBV7-8 with TRBJ2-2; 8 bases agree with TRBD2. V lost 5 bases, J lost 7 bases, and 6 bases stayed unmatched. CDR1 is SGHVS and CDR2 is FQNEAQ in the germline V gene. The CDR3 covers 14 residues. The CDR3 sequence: CASSPGLDHGELFF. As DNA, the CDR3 is TGTGCCAGCAGCCCGGGACTAGATCACGGGGAGCTGTTTTTT.

In this sample, this clone turned up a few times. This sequence joins TRBV12-5 and TRBJ1-4; D is perhaps TRBD1 (6 bases). Trimming took 5 bases from V and 4 from J, leaving 11 bases between them. The length of the CDR3 is 14 residues. Germline values: CDR1 LGHNT, CDR2 FRNRAP. CDR3 in DNA: TGTGCTAGTGGTAGGACAGAAGATAATGAAAAACTGTTTTTT. Protein: CASGRTEDNEKLFF.

This clone has only one observation. The genes are TRBV19 and TRBJ1-2; 11 bases agree with TRBD1. Germline CDR1 is LNHDA and CDR2 is SQIVND (reference sequence). With V trimmed by 10 bases and J by 7 bases, 11 bases remained unmatched. This CDR3 region has 14 residues. Written as DNA, the CDR3 is TGTGCCACCACACGGGACAGGGGGTTCGGTGGCTACACCTTC. It translates to CATTRDRGFGGYTF.

The V gene is TRBV9, the J gene TRBJ1-1, with 8 bases identical to TRBD1. The CDR3 sequence is 14 residues long. Germline-derived CDR1 and CDR2 are SGDLS and YYNGEE. The V gene end was trimmed by 3 bases and the J gene end by 4 bases; junction bases not matched to a gene: 5. CDR3 region: CASSAVTGGTEAFF. The DNA of the CDR3 is TGTGCCAGCAGCGCGGTAACAGGGGGCACTGAAGCTTTCTTT.

V and J are TRBV9 and TRBJ1-1, with D possibly matching TRBD1 (6 bases). The CDR3 loop spans 15 amino acids. Germline CDR1 reads SGDLS; CDR2 reads YYNGEE. The V and J ends lost 0 bases and 4 bases respectively, with 13 bases between them. As DNA, the CDR3 is TGTGCCAGCAGCGTAGATGCGGGGGCGGGCACTGAAGCTTTCTTT. This sequence encodes CASSVDAGAGTEAFF. Full variable domain (rest looked up from reference TRBV9 and TRBJ1-1): DSGVTQTPKHLITATGQRVTLRCSPRSGDLSVYWYQQSLDQGLQFLIQYYNGEERAKGNILERFSAQQFPDLHSELNLSSLELGDSALYFCASSVDAGAGTEAFFGQGTRLTVV.

V gene TRBV5-6 combines with J gene TRBJ2-3; 11 bases match TRBD2. Germline CDR1 is SGHDT and CDR2 is YYEEEE. The CDR3 contains 17 residues. Trimming removed 0 bases from V and 0 bases from J; junction bases left unmatched: 3. CDR3 loop: CASSLALAGGSTDTQYF. CDR3 coding DNA: TGTGCCAGCAGCTTGGCTCTAGCGGGGGGTAGCACAGATACGCAGTATTTT. Supplemented by reference TRBV5-6 and TRBJ2-3, the full variable domain reads DAGVTQSPTHLIKTRGQQVTLRCSPKSGHDTVSWYQQALGQGPQFIFQYYEEEERQRGNFPDRFSGHQFPNYSSELNVNALLLGDSALYLCASSLALAGGSTDTQYFGPGTRLTVL.

On this clone itself: A junction boundary mismatches the germline segment, possibly from a read error. The chain recombines TRBV12-3 or TRBV12-4 with TRBJ2-5, with 14 bases identical to TRBD2. The CDR3 is 12 residues long. CDR3 in amino acids: CASSSTSGGVDF. Written as DNA, the CDR3 is TGTGCCAGCAGTTCGACTAGCGGGGGGGTCGACTTC.

The chain couples TRBV2 to TRBJ2-7; a possible D gene is TRBD1 (5 bases). V was shortened by 4 bases and J by 5 bases, with 12 bases between the two germline ends. In germline, CDR1 is SNHLY, CDR2 FYNNEI. This CDR3 is built from 13 residues. The CDR3 nucleotides are TGTGCCAGCAGTGGGGCCAGGGTCCACGAGCAGTACTTC. This sequence encodes CASSGARVHEQYF.